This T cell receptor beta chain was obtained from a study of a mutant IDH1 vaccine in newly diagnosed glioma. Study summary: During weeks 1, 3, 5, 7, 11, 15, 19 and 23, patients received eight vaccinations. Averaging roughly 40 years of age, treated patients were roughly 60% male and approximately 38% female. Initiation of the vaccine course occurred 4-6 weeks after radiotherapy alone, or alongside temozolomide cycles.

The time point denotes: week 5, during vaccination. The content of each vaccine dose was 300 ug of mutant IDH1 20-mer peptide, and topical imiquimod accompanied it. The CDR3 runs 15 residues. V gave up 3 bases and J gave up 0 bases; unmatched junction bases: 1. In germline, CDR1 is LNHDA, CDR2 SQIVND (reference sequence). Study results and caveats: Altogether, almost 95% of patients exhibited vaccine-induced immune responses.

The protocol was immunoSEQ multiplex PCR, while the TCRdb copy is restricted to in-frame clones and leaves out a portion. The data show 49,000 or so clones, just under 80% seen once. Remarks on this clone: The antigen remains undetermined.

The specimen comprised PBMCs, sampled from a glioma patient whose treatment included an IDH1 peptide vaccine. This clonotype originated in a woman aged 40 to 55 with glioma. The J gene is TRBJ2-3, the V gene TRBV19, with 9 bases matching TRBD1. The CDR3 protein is CASSIDRGSTDTQYF. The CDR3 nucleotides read TGTGCCAGTAGTATCGACAGGGGGAGCACAGATACGCAGTATTTT.